The 12 T cell receptor beta chains given below trace back to one sample, sequenced in a study of cytomegalovirus exposure and HLA in healthy donors. Amplification used 60 Vbeta primers and 13 Jbeta primers. Measured with immunoSEQ multiplex PCR; TCRdb has only the in-frame clones, and not every one. This table has about 150,000 clones, around 65% appearing once. Material: PBMCs. The receptors here all came from a woman in her 30s in good health and CMV-seropositive.

This sequence joins TRBV15 and TRBJ2-6, with a possible D match to TRBD2 (5 bases). Per the germline V gene, CDR1 is LNHNV and CDR2 is YYDKDF (reference sequence). The CDR3 sequence is 16 residues long. Trimming removed 3 bases at V and 2 bases at J, with 11 bases between. The CDR3, as DNA: TGTGCCACCAGCAGCAGTTTCGGGGCTGGGGCCAACGTCCTGACTTTC. Translation: CATSSSFGAGANVLTF. The full variable domain, rest sourced from reference TRBV15 and TRBJ2-6, is DAMVIQNPRYQVTQFGKPVTLSCSQTLNHNVMYWYQQKSSQAPKLLFHYYDKDFNNEADTPDNFQSRRPNTSFCFLDIRSPGLGDTAMYLCATSSSFGAGANVLTFGAGSRLTVL.

V and J are TRBV30 and TRBJ2-7, with 9 bases that match TRBD2. V lost 6 bases and J lost 4; bases outside the gene matches: 10. Per germline, CDR1 GTSNPN and CDR2 SVGIG (reference sequence). The CDR3 has 14 residues. This chain's CDR3 is CACAPGTSTYEQYF. CDR3 in DNA: TGTGCCTGCGCGCCCGGGACTAGCACGTACGAGCAGTACTTC.

V usage is TRBV29-1 and J usage is TRBJ2-1; D unresolved. Germline assignment: CDR1 SQVTM and CDR2 ANQGSEA. The CDR3 loop spans 15 amino acids. Trimming took 1 base from V and 0 from J, leaving 10 bases between them. The CDR3 coding sequence is TGCAGCGTTGAAGGGGCCAGAAGCTCCTACAATGAGCAGTTCTTC. Residues: CSVEGARSSYNEQFF.

This rearrangement joins TRBV2 to TRBJ2-7, with D perhaps TRBD1 (6 bases). The V end lost 6 bases, the J end lost 4 bases, and 25 bases lay between the germline ends. The V gene's germline CDR1 is SNHLY and CDR2 FYNNEI. The length of the CDR3 is 17 residues. CDR3 amino acids: CASSRGLTGTLVYEQYF. The CDR3 nucleotides are TGTGCCAGCAGCCGCGGGCTGACCGGGACACTAGTTTACGAGCAGTACTTC. Full variable domain (outside the CDR3, taken from reference TRBV2 and TRBJ2-7): EPEVTQTPSHQVTQMGQEVILRCVPISNHLYFYWYRQILGQKVEFLVSFYNNEISEKSEIFDDQFSVERPDGSNFTLKIRSTKLEDSAMYFCASSRGLTGTLVYEQYFGPGTRLTVT.

This clone turned up a few times. This chain links TRBV18 with TRBJ2-7; TRBD1 is a possible D gene (6 bases). The V gene's germline CDR1 is KGHSH and CDR2 LQKENI. V was cut by 6 bases and J by 5 bases, with 17 bases left in between. The CDR3 consists of 14 residues. The CDR3: CASSTGTPPNEQYF. The CDR3 coding sequence is TGTGCCAGCTCGACCGGGACACCACCTAACGAGCAGTACTTC.

The rearrangement uses TRBV6-5 and TRBJ2-7; tentative D call: TRBD2 (6 bases). The CDR3 runs to 16 residues. Trimming pared 0 bases from V and 3 bases from J, leaving 15 bases between. Germline-derived CDR1 and CDR2 are MNHEY and SVGAGI. The chain's CDR3 is CASSYSRDRSSYEQYF. In DNA form, the CDR3 reads TGTGCCAGCAGTTACTCGCGGGACCGTTCAAGCTACGAGCAGTACTTC.

In its sample, this clone was seen a few times. This chain uses TRBV5-8 with TRBJ1-2; 12 nucleotides align to TRBD1. V shed 6 bases, J shed 2 bases, and the junction held 11 bases outside the gene matches. This CDR3 is built from 17 residues. Germline loops: CDR1 SGHTS, CDR2 YDEGEE. DNA of the CDR3: TGTGCCAGCAACTTCTTGGGACAGGGGGCGCGCAACTATGGCTACACCTTC. Its protein is CASNFLGQGARNYGYTF.

V and J are TRBV5-1 and TRBJ2-5, with 7 bases lining up with TRBD2. This CDR3 has 14 residues. CDR1 and CDR2 (germline): SGHRS, YFSETQ. Germline trimming cut 2 bases from V and 4 bases from J; bases unmatched to any gene: 5. Here the CDR3 DNA reads TGCGCCAGCAGCTTAGGACTAGTCCGAGAGACCCAGTACTTC. Amino acids: CASSLGLVRETQYF.

J is TRBJ1-4 and V is TRBV7-9; D not certain. V lost 4 bases, J lost 8 bases, and 5 bases lay in between. This CDR3 contains 11 residues. Per the germline V gene, CDR1 is SEHNR and CDR2 is FQNEAQ (reference sequence). This CDR3 reads CASSSREKLFF. The CDR3 region has the DNA TGTGCCAGCAGCTCTAGGGAAAAACTGTTTTTT.

In this sample, this clone turned up a few times. The chain couples TRBV4-1 to TRBJ2-5; 13 nucleotides agree with TRBD2. CDR1 is MGHRA, CDR2 YSYEKL, per germline. Trimming removed 0 bases from V and 11 bases from J; junction bases left unmatched: 15. The CDR3 sequence is 18 residues long. DNA of the CDR3: TGCGCCAGCAGCCAAGATCGGAGGGGACTAGCGGGACCTGGGGAGCAGTACTTC. This gives the protein CASSQDRRGLAGPGEQYF.

This chain links TRBV7-2 with TRBJ2-5; TRBD1 agrees at 8 bases. V lost 3 bases to trimming and J lost 5 bases; unmatched junction nucleotides: 11. The CDR3 loop spans 16 amino acids. Germline values: CDR1 SGHTA, CDR2 FQGNSA. The CDR3: CASSFSLGQGDETQYF. The CDR3 region has the DNA TGTGCCAGCAGCTTCTCTTTAGGACAGGGTGACGAGACCCAGTACTTC.

Note on this clone: A read error may account for a junction end that differs from germline. The rearrangement uses TRBV6-1 and TRBJ2-7; no definite D call. The CDR3 runs 11 residues. Per germline, CDR1 MNHNS and CDR2 SASEGT. CDR3 nucleotides: TGTGCCAGCAGTCGTGAGGCAAACCAGAACTTC. This sequence encodes CASSREANQNF.